This TCR beta chain was sequenced for a study of beta chain features in type 1 diabetes. Study context: Healthy donors, compared against patients, showed similar age, gender and cell yields.

Whole-study findings and limits: In the patient group, naive, central memory and Treg TCRB repertoires seemed more alike than in the healthy donor group.

Germline CDR1 is MNHEY and CDR2 is SVGAGI. The CDR3 covers 16 residues. V lost 0 bases, J lost 0 bases, and 11 bases lay in between. Expressed TCRB transcripts were sequenced after all isolated RNA was converted to cDNA. This table comes from immunoSEQ multiplex PCR, and its TCRdb copy is limited to in-frame clones, with some not included. The sample lists approximately 40,000 clones, roughly 50% occurring once. This clone has only a few counts. The antigen is undetermined. A sort by CD45RO/CCR7/CD25/CD127/CD95/CD27 yielded CD4+ naive, central memory, regulatory and stem cell-like memory cells. The specimen was stem cell memory CD4+ T cells from blood. The chain is built from TRBV6-5 and TRBJ2-5; D gene uncertain. This TCR was sampled from a woman in her thirties in good health. The CDR3, as DNA: TGTGCCAGCAGTTACTCCTGGGCACCATACCAAGAGACCCAGTACTTC. Residues: CASSYSWAPYQETQYF.